The rows below give T cell receptor beta chains drawn from one sample of a study of T cells in Graves' hyperthyroidism and ophthalmopathy. Using its own MiXCR run on the multiplex PCR reads, TCRdb lists one record per CDR3 protein. This sample has about 710,000 distinct CDR3 sequences, with about a sixth found just once. The material sequenced was blood. All receptors come from a man younger than 35 with Graves' hyperthyroidism. Both conserved end residues are part of each CDR3. A D gene is named only where the DNA matches it firmly. For some rows the clone size is stated as once, few or many, or as a class when expanded; others skip it.

>TRBV6-2/TRBV6-3|TRBJ2-7|.|many
CASSPLKDIYEQYF
TGTGCCAGCAGCCCCCTGAAGGACATCTACGAGCAGTACTTC
>TRBV7-9|TRBJ2-1|.|.
CASSLETSLLYNEQFF
TGTGCCAGCAGCTTAGAAACTAGCCTTCTCTACAATGAGCAGTTCTTC
>TRBV11-2|TRBJ2-6|.|.
CASSFWTTGSGANVLTF
TGTGCCAGCAGCTTTTGGACCACCGGATCTGGGGCCAACGTCCTGACTTTC
>TRBV12-3/TRBV12-4|TRBJ2-7|TRBD1|.
CASHKQGALYEQYF
TGTGCCAGCCATAAACAGGGGGCCCTTTACGAGCAGTACTTC
>TRBV19|TRBJ2-1|TRBD2|few
CASSKSGTSGRGDEQFF
TGTGCCAGTAGCAAATCCGGGACTAGCGGGCGTGGGGATGAGCAGTTCTTC
>TRBV29-1|TRBJ2-7|.|.
CSVGQGNYEQYF
TGCAGCGTTGGGCAGGGAAACTACGAGCAGTACTTC
>TRBV5-1|TRBJ2-7|.|.
CASSYSSPRYEQYF
TGCGCCAGCAGCTACTCGAGCCCGAGGTACGAGCAGTACTTC
>TRBV7-2|TRBJ2-7|TRBD2|.
CVSSLSGGPYEQYF
TGTGTCAGCAGCTTATCGGGAGGGCCCTACGAGCAGTACTTC
>TRBV6-5|TRBJ2-7|.|.
CASSLNLRTDYEQYF
TGTGCCAGCAGTTTAAATCTCCGGACGGATTACGAGCAGTACTTC
>TRBV18|TRBJ1-1|.|.
CASPPVGNTEAFF
TGTGCCAGCCCACCCGTGGGGAACACTGAAGCTTTCTTT
>TRBV28|TRBJ1-2|TRBD1|.
CASRGQGAVDYGYTF
TGTGCCAGCAGGGGACAGGGGGCGGTCGACTATGGCTACACCTTC
>TRBV5-1|TRBJ2-2|.|many
CASSPGTTNTGELFF
TGCGCCAGCAGCCCCGGGACGACGAACACCGGGGAGCTGTTTTTT
>TRBV19|TRBJ1-5|TRBD1|.
CASSIGRLGQGARQPQHF
TGTGCCAGTAGTATAGGTCGATTAGGGCAGGGGGCGAGGCAGCCCCAGCATTTT
>TRBV7-9|TRBJ1-1|.|once
CASSFGGNTEALF
TGTGCCAGCAGCTTCGGGGGAAACACTGAAGCTCTCTTT
>TRBV3-1|TRBJ2-1|TRBD2|many
CASSQESSGSSYNEQFF
TGTGCCAGCAGCCAAGAGTCGAGCGGGAGCTCCTACAATGAGCAGTTCTTC
>TRBV7-9|TRBJ2-5|TRBD2|few
CASSRGGMKQETQYF
TGTGCCAGCAGCCGGGGAGGGATGAAACAAGAGACCCAGTACTTC
>TRBV7-6|TRBJ2-3|TRBD2|many
CASSTPGAGGQIGSADTQYF
TGTGCCAGCAGCACACCGGGGGCGGGAGGTCAAATTGGGTCCGCAGATACGCAGTATTTT
>TRBV20-1|TRBJ1-1|TRBD1|few
CSAAEDRSVEAFF
TGCAGTGCCGCAGAGGACAGGAGCGTTGAAGCTTTCTTT
>TRBV28|TRBJ1-2|TRBD1|.
CASSHGTGRYGYTF
TGTGCCAGCAGCCACGGGACAGGTCGCTATGGCTACACCTTC
>TRBV10-3|TRBJ2-7|TRBD1|few
CAISAYTGVYEQYF
TGTGCCATCAGTGCCTATACAGGGGTTTACGAGCAGTACTTC
>TRBV20-1|TRBJ2-2|.|.
CSARAANTGELFF
TGCAGTGCTAGAGCGGCCAACACCGGGGAGCTGTTTTTT
>TRBV24-1|TRBJ2-7|TRBD1|many
CATSDGTAFSYEQYF
TGTGCCACCAGTGATGGGACAGCATTCTCCTACGAGCAGTACTTC
>TRBV2|TRBJ2-5|TRBD2|many
CASKGPSGRDQETQYF
TGTGCCAGCAAAGGGCCTAGCGGGAGGGATCAAGAGACCCAGTACTTC
>TRBV28|TRBJ2-1|.|many
CASTTGGSYNEQFF
TGTGCCAGTACGACCGGGGGCTCCTACAATGAGCAGTTCTTC
>TRBV7-6|TRBJ1-1|TRBD1|.
CASSLMGDYRGEAFF
TGTGCCAGCAGCTTAATGGGGGACTACAGGGGCGAGGCTTTCTTT
>TRBV12-3/TRBV12-4|TRBJ2-5|TRBD1|many
CASSLGQGLQETQYF
TGTGCCAGCAGTCTCGGACAGGGGTTACAAGAGACCCAGTACTTC
>TRBV2|TRBJ2-7|.|many
CASSAQLASYEQYF
TGTGCCAGCAGTGCCCAACTAGCAAGTTACGAGCAGTACTTC
>TRBV20-1|TRBJ2-3|TRBD2|few
CSARDTASGRGADTQYF
TGCAGTGCTAGAGATACGGCTAGCGGGAGGGGTGCAGATACGCAGTATTTT
>TRBV18|TRBJ2-6|.|few
CASSPGDLSGANVLTF
TGTGCCAGCTCACCAGGCGATCTCTCTGGGGCCAACGTCCTGACTTTC
>TRBV28|TRBJ1-3|.|many
CASSLPGKRAGNTIYF
TGTGCCAGCAGTTTACCGGGGAAGAGGGCTGGAAACACCATATATTTT
>TRBV12-3/TRBV12-4|TRBJ2-3|.|many
CASSLIGTDTQYF
TGTGCCAGCAGTTTGATCGGCACAGATACGCAGTATTTT
>TRBV27|TRBJ1-1|.|.
CASRGIGGTEAFF
TGTGCCAGTAGGGGCATTGGGGGCACTGAAGCTTTCTTT
>TRBV3-1|TRBJ2-1|.|few
CASSATPTHYNEQFF
TGTGCCAGCAGCGCCACCCCCACTCACTACAATGAGCAGTTCTTC
>TRBV2|TRBJ1-5|.|many
CASSDTDSNQPQHF
TGTGCCAGCAGCGACACAGATAGCAATCAGCCCCAGCATTTT
>TRBV9|TRBJ1-1|.|.
CASGSGVNTEAFF
TGTGCCAGCGGTTCGGGGGTTAACACTGAAGCTTTCTTT
>TRBV2|TRBJ2-5|.|many
CASSEEGDWAVETQYF
TGTGCCAGCAGTGAAGAGGGGGACTGGGCTGTGGAGACCCAGTACTTC
>TRBV7-2|TRBJ2-1|.|many
CASSLDPQGSYNEQFF
TGTGCCAGCAGCTTAGACCCACAGGGCTCCTACAATGAGCAGTTCTTC